The table lists the clone carrying this T cell receptor beta chain with many counts. Stated time point: after trial treatment. Treatment denoted: LDRT plus nivolumab, ipilimumab, low-dose cyclophosphamide and aspirin (RACIN trial). cDNA synthesis used a TRAV/TRBV-specific primer set for both chains. Amplification of TCRs used a constant-region primer and V-primer adapter for about 20 PCR cycles. From the reads, TCRdb called clonotypes with MiXCR, one entry per CDR3 protein. The sample yields some 100,000 distinct CDR3 sequences, 20% to 25% seen once. The data stem from a study of low-dose radiotherapy and immunotherapy resistance in tumors. Overall study context: Every 2 weeks, cohort 1 got 0.5 Gy, reaching 6.5 Gy to the planning target volume. Each fraction given to Cohort 2 every two weeks delivered 1 Gy, and the total reached 13 Gy over 26 weeks.

The CDR3 consists of 14 residues. The ends were cut back, 3 bases at V and 7 bases at J, with 18 bases in the middle. CDR1 and CDR2 (germline): SQVTM, ANQGSEA. The sequence was obtained from a female donor with ovarian cancer. The chain links TRBV29-1 to TRBJ1-2; D gene uncertain. This specimen consisted of PBMCs, obtained after low-dose radiotherapy plus immunotherapy. CDR3 nucleotide sequence: TGCAGCGTTGATGGTGGCAGTTCCAACGGTGGCTACACCTTC. Protein product: CSVDGGSSNGGYTF.